The TCR beta chain described here comes from a study of T cell therapy after organ transplantation. Stated time point: 4-8 weeks after completion of therapy. Generated by immunoSEQ multiplex PCR, the TCRdb table keeps only in-frame clones and is missing some. The sample has 20,000 or so clones; 81% are singletons. Notes on this clone: Its antigen is not known.

The TCR was taken from a human patient who had received a solid organ transplant and had CMV disease. A subset of T cells may come from the graft donor. The sequencing used CD8+ T cells from blood, collected after autologous CMV-specific T cell therapy.

The CDR3: CASSVGSGGEKLFF. In DNA, the CDR3 is TGTGCCAGCAGCGTAGGTTCGGGCGGTGAAAAACTGTTTTTT. This sequence joins TRBV9 and TRBJ1-4; no definite D call. CDR1 SGDLS and CDR2 YYNGEE come from the germline V gene. V gave up 0 bases and J gave up 7 bases, with 10 bases separating them. This CDR3 is built from 14 residues.